This T cell receptor (beta chain) was observed in a study of blood T cell repertoires in COVID-19. Study details: Sites in the United States, Italy and Spain provided acute and convalescent COVID-19 samples. Sample material is recorded as cDNA or gDNA derived from T cells, B-cell-depleted T cells, or PBMCs.

V gave up 5 bases and J gave up 0 bases, with 11 bases separating them. Germline V CDR1 and CDR2: GTSNPN, SVGIG (reference sequence). CDR3 length: 14 amino acids. In the original workflow: Amplifying reference gene primers gave estimates of nucleated cell counts. TCRdb keeps only in-frame clones here, not all; method: immunoSEQ multiplex PCR. V and J calls and clone size are given by that table; D and trimming were obtained from the DNA. Here the sample spans 110,000 or so clones, about nine tenths being singletons. Sequences were obtained from peripheral blood. V usage is TRBV30 and J usage is TRBJ1-3; D is unclear. The receptor's source is a woman between 50 and 59 years old with acute or convalescent COVID-19. The DNA of the CDR3 is TGTGCCTGGGGGCATATTGACTCTGGAAACACCATATATTTT. It translates to CAWGHIDSGNTIYF.